This T cell receptor (beta chain) originates from a study of T-cell reconstitution after alpha-beta-depleted transplantation in children. Overall study results and limits: Surviving recipient T cells and thymic progenitors accounted for the high day-60 TCRbeta diversity observed in some patients. By one year post-transplant, T-cell counts and diversity largely arose from T cells that were newly produced.

The CDR3 covers 15 residues. V was clipped by 9 bases and J by 5 bases, with 22 bases between them. Germline V gene data show CDR1 as MDHEN and CDR2 as SYDVKM. A TCRbeta library incorporating unique molecular identifiers was prepared. From the PCR reads, TCRdb called clonotypes with MiXCR, one entry per CDR3 protein. The sample has a few hundred thousand distinct CDR3 sequences; 15% to 20% are singletons. As for this clonotype: The antigen remains unidentified.

The origin of this receptor is a boy in the first two years of life who had a stem cell transplant for Wiskott-Aldrich syndrome, so the T cells may come from the graft donor. This sequence joins TRBV28 and TRBJ2-5, with unresolved D. This material consisted of PBMCs, mostly from graft donor cells, taken 360 days after TCRalphabeta/CD19-depleted stem cell transplant. DNA for the CDR3: TGTGCCAGTGATGGGAACGAACCACCGTCGGAGACCCAGTACTTC. Protein product: CASDGNEPPSETQYF.